These 20 T cell receptor beta chains originate from one sample sequenced in a study of T cells in Graves' hyperthyroidism and ophthalmopathy. Template material for amplifying TCR beta CDR3 regions consisted of RNA transcripts. An initial round of RT-PCR targeting the TCR CDR3 relied on the HTBI primer set. MiXCR, applied by TCRdb to the multiplex PCR reads, yields one record per CDR3 protein. The table has over 250,000 distinct CDR3 sequences, less than 30% seen once. Sequenced: blood. All receptors come from a man aged 35-49 years with Graves' hyperthyroidism that later progressed to Graves' ophthalmopathy.

This clonotype was seen repeatedly, ten times or more. The rearrangement links TRBV19 to TRBJ1-5, with D possibly TRBD1 on 5 matching bases. This CDR3 region has 12 residues. The germline CDR1 and CDR2 sequences are LNHDA and SQIVND (reference sequence). Between the trimmed V and J ends, which lost 4 bases and 9 bases, there was a span of 10 bases. The CDR3 loop reads CASSTGLLPQHF. CDR3 nucleotides: TGTGCCAGTAGTACGGGACTCCTGCCCCAGCATTTT.

This clonotype was counted ten times or more. The V gene is TRBV24-1, the J gene TRBJ2-3; no firm D call. The CDR3 totals 15 residues. The V and J ends lost 3 bases and 2 bases respectively, with 11 bases between them. Looked up from germline, CDR1 is KGHDR and CDR2 is SFDVKD. CDR3: CATSDKSGNTDTQYF. As DNA, the CDR3 is TGTGCCACCAGTGATAAATCCGGCAACACAGATACGCAGTATTTT.

This clonotype has at least ten counts. The chain recombines TRBV12-5 with TRBJ2-1; possibly TRBD1 or TRBD2 for D (5 bases each). V lost 4 bases and J lost 9, with 22 bases in between. The CDR3 sequence is 16 residues long. Germline-derived CDR1 and CDR2 are LGHNT and FRNRAP. CDR3 residues: CASGSPGTQSPTEQFF. DNA for the CDR3: TGTGCTAGTGGTTCACCCGGGACCCAAAGCCCAACTGAGCAGTTCTTC.

This clonotype was recorded many times. The genes are TRBV5-1 and TRBJ2-7; D unclear. This CDR3 comprises 14 residues. In germline, CDR1 is SGHRS, CDR2 YFSETQ. V shed 2 bases and J shed 2 bases, with 11 bases lying between them. The CDR3 sequence: CASSFHTSTYEQYF. The CDR3 DNA reads as TGCGCCAGCAGCTTCCATACGTCGACCTACGAGCAGTACTTC. The entire variable domain, with the rest obtained from reference TRBV5-1 and TRBJ2-7, is as follows: KAGVTQTPRYLIKTRGQQVTLSCSPISGHRSVSWYQQTPGQGLQFLFEYFSETQRNKGNFPGRFSGRQFSNSRSEMNVSTLELGDSALYLCASSFHTSTYEQYFGPGTRLTVT.

This clonotype has at least ten counts. The rearrangement links TRBV3-1 to TRBJ2-2, with D perhaps assigned TRBD1 or TRBD2 (6 bases each). The CDR3 is made up of 14 amino acids. CDR1 LGHDT and CDR2 YNNKEL come from the germline V gene (reference sequence). V was cut by 2 bases and J by 7 bases, with 11 bases left in between. As DNA, the CDR3 is TGTGCCAGCAGCCAACGGGGGCCCCACGGGGAGCTGTTTTTT. Residues: CASSQRGPHGELFF.

This rearrangement joins TRBV12-3 or TRBV12-4 to TRBJ2-5, with TRBD1 matching 7 bases. CDR3 length: 13 amino acids. The V gene end was trimmed by 6 bases and the J gene end by 7 bases; junction bases not matched to a gene: 8. This CDR3 is CASSLGQPRTQYF. In nucleotides, the CDR3 is TGTGCCAGCAGCCTGGGACAGCCAAGGACCCAGTACTTC.

Ten or more counts support this clonotype. The chain links TRBV6-5 to TRBJ2-7; 8 nucleotides match TRBD2. CDR1 is MNHEY and CDR2 is SVGAGI in the germline V gene. This CDR3 contains 17 residues. The CDR3: CVTQRVSGAYLTYEQYF. The CDR3 DNA follows: TGTGTCACCCAACGCGTTAGCGGGGCGTACCTTACCTACGAGCAGTACTTC.

This clonotype was picked up many times. This chain uses TRBV12-3 or TRBV12-4 with TRBJ1-2, with D possibly being TRBD1 (5 bases). This CDR3 has 15 residues. Trimming shortened V by 2 bases and J by 0 bases, and 10 bases separated the two germline ends. CDR3 sequence: CASSLKTTANYGYTF. The CDR3 nucleotides read TGTGCCAGCAGTTTAAAGACGACAGCTAACTATGGCTACACCTTC.

This clonotype was picked up many times. CDR3 bases: TGCAGTGCTAGAGATTTAACAGGGAGCAATCAGCCCCAGCATTTT. It is translated as CSARDLTGSNQPQHF. The chain carries TRBV20-1 and TRBJ1-5; a weak D match, TRBD1 (6 bases). Germline V gene lookup returns CDR1 DFQATT and CDR2 SNEGSKA (reference sequence). Trimming left V 0 bases short and J 1 base short, with 10 bases between. The CDR3 has 15 residues.

This clonotype was seen ten or more times. This chain joins TRBV24-1 and TRBJ2-5; the D is unclear. This CDR3 has 16 amino acids. Germline-derived CDR1 and CDR2 are KGHDR and SFDVKD. Trimming removed 4 bases at V and 2 bases at J, with 16 bases between. The CDR3 region has the DNA TGTGCCACCAGTGAGAGGACCCTACTGGGTCAAGAGACCCAGTACTTC. Translation: CATSERTLLGQETQYF.

This clonotype was recorded at least ten times. This chain joins TRBV5-1 and TRBJ1-5; D not resolved. This CDR3 comprises 14 residues. The germline gives CDR1 SGHRS, CDR2 YFSETQ. V dropped 0 bases and J dropped 10 bases, with 14 bases sitting between them. The CDR3 DNA sequence: TGCGCCAGCAGCTTGGACAGTCTGTTGAGTCCCCAGCATTTT. This gives the protein CASSLDSLLSPQHF.

This chain links TRBV6-1 with TRBJ2-5, with D perhaps TRBD1 (6 bases). The ends were cut back, 11 bases at V and 5 bases at J, with 15 bases in the middle. Germline loops: CDR1 MNHNS, CDR2 SASEGT. The CDR3 runs to 12 residues. CDR3 in amino acids: CAVGAGMETQYF. The CDR3 DNA is TGTGCCGTGGGGGCCGGGATGGAGACCCAGTACTTC.

This clonotype was counted many times. The missing conserved phenylalanine or tryptophan at the end of this CDR3 makes a read error likely. This chain links TRBV9 with TRBJ1-1, with 9 bases identical to TRBD1. The CDR3 loop spans 15 amino acids. Germline V gene lookup returns CDR1 SGDLS and CDR2 YYNGEE. V shed 4 bases and J 3 bases; nucleotides not matched to a gene: 7. CDR3 bases: TGTGCCAGCAGCATACCACAGGGGGCGGACACTGAAGCTTTCCTT. The encoded protein is CASSIPQGADTEAFL.

This clonotype has ten or more counts. The chain has TRBV27 and TRBJ2-7, with 12 bases lining up with TRBD2. The CDR3 length is 15 residues. V lost 6 bases to trimming and J lost 3 bases; unmatched junction nucleotides: 6. Germline CDR1 reads MNHEY; CDR2 reads SMNVEV (reference sequence). Here the CDR3 reads CASRPRTSGNYEQYF. The CDR3 nucleotides read TGTGCCAGCAGACCCCGGACTAGCGGGAACTACGAGCAGTACTTC.

The rearrangement joins TRBV20-1 to TRBJ2-5; TRBD2 aligns across 7 bases. This CDR3 comprises 14 residues. Germline assignment: CDR1 DFQATT and CDR2 SNEGSKA (reference sequence). The J segment lost 1 base and the V segment lost 3 bases, leaving 5 bases of the junction unmatched. CDR3 sequence: CSASTAGTQETQYF. DNA for the CDR3: TGCAGTGCTAGCACAGCGGGGACCCAAGAGACCCAGTACTTC.

This clonotype has just a few counts. V usage is TRBV2 and J usage is TRBJ2-7; TRBD2 is a possible D gene (6 bases). The V end was cut by 3 bases, the J end by 0 bases, with 18 bases between. There are 17 residues in the CDR3. Looked up from germline, CDR1 is SNHLY and CDR2 is FYNNEI. The CDR3 protein is CASSDLGGSYLSYEQYF. Written as DNA, the CDR3 is TGTGCCAGCAGTGATCTTGGAGGGTCCTACCTCTCCTACGAGCAGTACTTC.

There are many counts of this clonotype. V usage is TRBV6-1 and J usage is TRBJ2-2; 11 nucleotides match TRBD2. With 5 bases clipped from V and 4 bases from J, the junction kept 12 bases outside the gene matches. The germline gives CDR1 MNHNS, CDR2 SASEGT. The CDR3 totals 18 residues. The CDR3 region is CASSQTLLAGEGTGELFF. Written as DNA, the CDR3 is TGTGCCAGCAGTCAAACCCTACTAGCGGGGGAGGGCACCGGGGAGCTGTTTTTT.

This clonotype was found many times. The V call is TRBV7-9, the J call TRBJ1-1, with 7 bases aligning to TRBD1. CDR3 length equals 14 residues. V was pared by 3 bases and J by 3 bases, with 4 bases of the junction left unmatched. Germline V gene data show CDR1 as SEHNR and CDR2 as FQNEAQ (reference sequence). In DNA, the CDR3 is TGTGCCAGCAGCTTCATCACAGGGGACACTGAAGCTTTCTTT. Residues: CASSFITGDTEAFF.

The table lists this clonotype with a few counts. The chain carries TRBV30 and TRBJ1-2; D call uncertain. Trimming took 3 bases from V and 2 from J, leaving 10 bases between them. The germline V gene encodes CDR1 GTSNPN and CDR2 SVGIG (reference sequence). The CDR3 is 13 residues long. The CDR3 DNA is TGTGCCTGGAGGTTGGGGAGGAACTATGGCTACACCTTC. As protein: CAWRLGRNYGYTF.

This clonotype came up many times. The chain has TRBV5-1 and TRBJ2-5, with 11 bases lining up with TRBD2. CDR1 is SGHRS, CDR2 YFSETQ, per germline. The V segment lost 3 bases and the J segment 1 base; nucleotides outside the gene matches: 5. This CDR3 region has 16 residues. CDR3 in DNA: TGCGCCAGCAGCTCGAGACTAGCGGGGCCCCAAGAGACCCAGTACTTC. It is translated as CASSSRLAGPQETQYF.